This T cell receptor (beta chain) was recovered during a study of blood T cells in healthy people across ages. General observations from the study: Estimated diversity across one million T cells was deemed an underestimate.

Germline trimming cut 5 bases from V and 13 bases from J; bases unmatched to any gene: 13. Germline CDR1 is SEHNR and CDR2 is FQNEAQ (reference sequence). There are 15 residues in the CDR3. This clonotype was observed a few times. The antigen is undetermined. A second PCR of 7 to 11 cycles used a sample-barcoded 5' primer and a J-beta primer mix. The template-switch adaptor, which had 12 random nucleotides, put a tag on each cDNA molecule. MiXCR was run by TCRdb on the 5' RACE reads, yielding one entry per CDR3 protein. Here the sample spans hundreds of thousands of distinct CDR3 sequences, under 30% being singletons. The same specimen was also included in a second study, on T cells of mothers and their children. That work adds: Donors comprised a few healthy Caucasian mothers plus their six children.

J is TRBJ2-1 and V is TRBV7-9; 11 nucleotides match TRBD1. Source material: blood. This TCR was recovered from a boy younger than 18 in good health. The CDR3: CASSTPGTGGILQFF. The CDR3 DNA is TGTGCCAGCAGCACACCCGGGACAGGGGGGATCCTTCAGTTCTTC.